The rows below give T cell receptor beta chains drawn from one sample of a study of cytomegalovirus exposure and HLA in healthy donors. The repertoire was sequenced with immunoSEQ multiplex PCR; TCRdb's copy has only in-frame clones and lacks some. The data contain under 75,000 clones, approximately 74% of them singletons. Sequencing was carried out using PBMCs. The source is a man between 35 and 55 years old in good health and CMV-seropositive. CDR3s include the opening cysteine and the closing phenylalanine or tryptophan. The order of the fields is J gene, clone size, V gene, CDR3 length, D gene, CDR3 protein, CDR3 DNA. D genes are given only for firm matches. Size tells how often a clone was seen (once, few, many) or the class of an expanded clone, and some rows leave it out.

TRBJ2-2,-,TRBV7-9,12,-,CASSPLTGELFF,TGTGCCAGCAGCCCCCTTACCGGGGAGCTGTTTTTT
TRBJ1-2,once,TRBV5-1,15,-,CASSGRGGESSPYTF,TGCGCCAGCAGCGGCCGTGGCGGGGAGAGTAGTCCCTACACCTTC
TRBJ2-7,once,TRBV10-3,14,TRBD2,CAISSGLNQYEQYF,TGTGCCATCAGCTCGGGACTAAACCAGTACGAGCAGTACTTC
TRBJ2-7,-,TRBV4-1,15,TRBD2,CASSQPASGRYEQYF,TGCGCCAGCAGCCAACCGGCTAGCGGGAGATACGAGCAGTACTTC
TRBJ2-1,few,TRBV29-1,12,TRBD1,CSVEEQGTEQFF,TGCAGCGTTGAGGAACAGGGGACTGAGCAGTTCTTC
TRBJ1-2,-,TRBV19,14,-,CASKEGGITGGYTF,TGTGCCAGTAAGGAAGGGGGAATTACTGGTGGCTACACCTTC
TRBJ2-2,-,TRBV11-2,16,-,CASSLVGRTNTGELFF,TGTGCCAGCAGCTTAGTGGGCCGAACGAACACCGGGGAGCTGTTTTTT
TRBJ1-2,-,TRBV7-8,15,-,CASSPPGGLLYGYTF,TGTGCCAGCAGCCCGCCCGGAGGACTGCTCTATGGCTACACCTTC
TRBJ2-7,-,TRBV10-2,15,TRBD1,CASRSGTGGTYEQYF,TGCGCCAGCAGGTCCGGGACAGGGGGTACCTACGAGCAGTACTTC
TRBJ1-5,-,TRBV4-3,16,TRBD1,CASSQDATGEDQPQHF,TGCGCCAGCAGCCAAGACGCTACAGGGGAGGATCAGCCCCAGCATTTT
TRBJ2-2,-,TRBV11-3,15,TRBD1,CASSSRDRGTGELFF,TGTGCCAGCAGCTCCCGGGACAGGGGAACCGGGGAGCTGTTTTTT
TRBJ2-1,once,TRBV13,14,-,CASSLYGLEVEQFF,TGTGCCAGCAGCTTATACGGACTGGAAGTTGAGCAGTTCTTC
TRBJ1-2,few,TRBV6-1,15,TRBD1,CASTGGAGGIYGYTF,TGTGCCAGCACCGGCGGGGCAGGGGGAATCTATGGCTACACCTTC
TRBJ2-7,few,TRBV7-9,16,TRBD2,CASSRTGLAGNHEQYF,TGTGCCAGCAGCAGAACGGGACTAGCGGGGAATCACGAGCAGTACTTC
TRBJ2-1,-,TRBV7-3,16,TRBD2,CASSLTAASGSLKQFF,TGTGCCAGCAGCTTAACGGCTGCTAGCGGGAGTTTAAAGCAGTTCTTC
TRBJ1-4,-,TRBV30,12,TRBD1,CASDRGNEKLFF,TGTGCCTCGGACAGGGGAAATGAAAAACTGTTTTTT
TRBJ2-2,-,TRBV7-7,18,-,CASSLEGNNRVRGGELFF,TGTGCTAGCAGCTTAGAAGGGAACAACAGGGTTAGGGGCGGGGAGCTGTTTTTT
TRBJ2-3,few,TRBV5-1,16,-,CASSSLTRRSTDTQYF,TGCGCCAGCAGCTCGTTGACTAGACGGAGCACAGATACGCAGTATTTT
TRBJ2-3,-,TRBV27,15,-,CASSLMRLGGQPQYF,TGTGCCAGCAGTTTGATGAGGCTTGGAGGGCAGCCGCAGTATTTT
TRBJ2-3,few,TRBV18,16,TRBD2,CASSPPSGGATDTQYF,TGTGCCAGCTCACCACCGAGCGGGGGGGCCACAGATACGCAGTATTTT
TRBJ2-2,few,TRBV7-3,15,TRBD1,CASSKGQGAGGELFF,TGTGCCAGCAGCAAAGGACAGGGGGCTGGCGGGGAGCTGTTTTTT
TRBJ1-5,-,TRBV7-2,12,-,CASSGGGQPQHF,TGTGCCAGCAGCGGCGGCGGTCAGCCCCAGCATTTT
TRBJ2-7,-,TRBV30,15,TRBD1,CAWSLTGTGNYEQYF,TGTGCCTGGAGTCTCACCGGGACAGGGAACTACGAGCAGTACTTC
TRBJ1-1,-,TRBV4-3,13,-,CASSQEQGQSAFF,TGCGCCAGCAGCCAAGAGCAAGGACAGTCGGCTTTCTTT
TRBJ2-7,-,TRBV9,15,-,CASSPLEGAMGEQYF,TGTGCCAGCAGCCCCCTGGAGGGCGCCATGGGGGAGCAGTACTTC
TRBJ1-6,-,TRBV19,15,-,CASSIGEEGNSPLHF,TGTGCCAGTAGTATAGGGGAGGAAGGAAATTCACCCCTCCACTTT